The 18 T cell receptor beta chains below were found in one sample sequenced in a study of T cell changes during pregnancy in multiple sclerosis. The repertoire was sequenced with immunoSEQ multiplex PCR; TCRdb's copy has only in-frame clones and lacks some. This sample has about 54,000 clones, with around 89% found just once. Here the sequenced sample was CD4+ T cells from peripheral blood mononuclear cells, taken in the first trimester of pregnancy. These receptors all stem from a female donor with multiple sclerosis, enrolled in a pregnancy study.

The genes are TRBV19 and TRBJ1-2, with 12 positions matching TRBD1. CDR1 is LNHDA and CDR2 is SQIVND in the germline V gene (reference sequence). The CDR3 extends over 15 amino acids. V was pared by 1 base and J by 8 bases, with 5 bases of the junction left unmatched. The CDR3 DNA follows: TGTGCCAGTAGTATAGTCGGGACAGGGGGCGCCGGCTACACCTTC. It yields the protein CASSIVGTGGAGYTF.

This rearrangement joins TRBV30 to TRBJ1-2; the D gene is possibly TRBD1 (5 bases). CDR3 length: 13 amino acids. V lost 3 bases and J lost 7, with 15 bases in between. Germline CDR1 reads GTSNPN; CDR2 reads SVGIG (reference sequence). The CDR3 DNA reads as TGTGCCTGGAGGGGCGGGACGCGATCTGGCTACACCTTC. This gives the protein CAWRGGTRSGYTF.

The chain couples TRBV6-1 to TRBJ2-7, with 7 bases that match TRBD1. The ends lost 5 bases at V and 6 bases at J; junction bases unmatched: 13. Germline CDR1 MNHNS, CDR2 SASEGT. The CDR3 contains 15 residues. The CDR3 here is CASSPPGQTVGEQYF. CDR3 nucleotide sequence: TGTGCCAGCAGTCCTCCGGGACAGACCGTTGGCGAGCAGTACTTC.

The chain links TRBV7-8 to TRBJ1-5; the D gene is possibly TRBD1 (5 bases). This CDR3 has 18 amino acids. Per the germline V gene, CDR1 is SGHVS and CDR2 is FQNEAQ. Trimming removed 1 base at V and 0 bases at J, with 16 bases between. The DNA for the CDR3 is TGTGCCAGCAGCTTAGTTCATTCGGGGGGGTATAGCAATCAGCCCCAGCATTTT. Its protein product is CASSLVHSGGYSNQPQHF.

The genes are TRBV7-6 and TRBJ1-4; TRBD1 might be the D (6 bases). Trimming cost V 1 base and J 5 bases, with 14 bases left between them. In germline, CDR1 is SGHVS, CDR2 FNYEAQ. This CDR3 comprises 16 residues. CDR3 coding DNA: TGTGCCAGCAGCTTAGGGAACAGGGCCTTAAATGAAAAACTGTTTTTT. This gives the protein CASSLGNRALNEKLFF.

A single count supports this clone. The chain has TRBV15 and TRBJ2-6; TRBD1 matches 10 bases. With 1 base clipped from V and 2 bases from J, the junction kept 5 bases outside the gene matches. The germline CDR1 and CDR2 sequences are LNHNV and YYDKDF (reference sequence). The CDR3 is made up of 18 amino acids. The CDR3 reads CATSRGLDRGTGANVLTF. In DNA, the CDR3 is TGTGCCACCAGCAGAGGGCTGGACAGGGGGACTGGGGCCAACGTCCTGACTTTC.

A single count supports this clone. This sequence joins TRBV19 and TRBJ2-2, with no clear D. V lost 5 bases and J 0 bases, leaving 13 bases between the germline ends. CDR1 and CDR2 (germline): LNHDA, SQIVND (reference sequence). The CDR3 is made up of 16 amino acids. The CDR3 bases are TGTGCCAGTAGTCTGTTGTTGGCGGCGAACACCGGGGAGCTGTTTTTT. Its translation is CASSLLLAANTGELFF. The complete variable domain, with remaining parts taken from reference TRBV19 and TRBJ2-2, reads DGGITQSPKYLFRKEGQNVTLSCEQNLNHDAMYWYRQDPGQGLRLIYYSQIVNDFQKGDIAEGYSVSREKKESFPLTVTSAQKNPTAFYLCASSLLLAANTGELFFGEGSRLTVL.

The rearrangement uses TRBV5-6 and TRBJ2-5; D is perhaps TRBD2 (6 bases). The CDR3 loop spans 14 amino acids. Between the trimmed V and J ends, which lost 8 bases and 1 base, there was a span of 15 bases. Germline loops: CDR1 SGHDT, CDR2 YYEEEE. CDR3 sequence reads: CASSIAVLQETQYF. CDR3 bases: TGTGCCAGTTCGATAGCGGTTCTCCAAGAGACCCAGTACTTC. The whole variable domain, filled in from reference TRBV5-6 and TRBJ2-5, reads DAGVTQSPTHLIKTRGQQVTLRCSPKSGHDTVSWYQQALGQGPQFIFQYYEEEERQRGNFPDRFSGHQFPNYSSELNVNALLLGDSALYLCASSIAVLQETQYFGPGTRLLVL.

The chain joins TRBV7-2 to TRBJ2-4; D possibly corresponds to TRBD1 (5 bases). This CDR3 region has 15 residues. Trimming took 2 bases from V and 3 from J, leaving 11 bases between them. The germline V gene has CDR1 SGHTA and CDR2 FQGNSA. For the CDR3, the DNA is TGTGCCAGCAGCTTACAGGACACCGTCAAAAACATTCAGTACTTC. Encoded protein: CASSLQDTVKNIQYF.

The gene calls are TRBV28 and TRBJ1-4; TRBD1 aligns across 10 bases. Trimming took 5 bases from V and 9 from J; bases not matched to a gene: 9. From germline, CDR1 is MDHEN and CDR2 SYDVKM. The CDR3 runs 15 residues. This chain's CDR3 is CASSHSGTGDKKLFF. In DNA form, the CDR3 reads TGTGCCAGCAGTCACTCCGGGACAGGGGATAAAAAACTGTTTTTT.

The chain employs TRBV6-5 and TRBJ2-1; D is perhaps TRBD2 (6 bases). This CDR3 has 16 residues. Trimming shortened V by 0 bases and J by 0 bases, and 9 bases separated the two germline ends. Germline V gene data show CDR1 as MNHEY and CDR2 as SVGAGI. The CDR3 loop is CASSYSRTNSYNEQFF. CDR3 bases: TGTGCCAGCAGTTACTCGAGGACTAACTCCTACAATGAGCAGTTCTTC.

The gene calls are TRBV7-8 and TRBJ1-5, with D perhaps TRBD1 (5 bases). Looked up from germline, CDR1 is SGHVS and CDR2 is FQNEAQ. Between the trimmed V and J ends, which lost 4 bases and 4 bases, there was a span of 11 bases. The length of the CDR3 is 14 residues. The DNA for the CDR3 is TGTGCCAGCAGCTCCTCAACAGGTAATCAGCCCCAGCATTTT. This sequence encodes CASSSSTGNQPQHF.

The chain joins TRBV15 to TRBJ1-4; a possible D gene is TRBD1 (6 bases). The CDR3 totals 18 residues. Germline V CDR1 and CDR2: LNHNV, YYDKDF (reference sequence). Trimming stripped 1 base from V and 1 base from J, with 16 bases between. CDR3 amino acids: CATSRGRGGIRTNEKLFF. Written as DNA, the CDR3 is TGTGCCACCAGCAGAGGGAGAGGGGGTATAAGAACTAATGAAAAACTGTTTTTT. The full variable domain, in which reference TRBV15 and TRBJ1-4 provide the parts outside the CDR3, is DAMVIQNPRYQVTQFGKPVTLSCSQTLNHNVMYWYQQKSSQAPKLLFHYYDKDFNNEADTPDNFQSRRPNTSFCFLDIRSPGLGDTAMYLCATSRGRGGIRTNEKLFFGSGTQLSVL.

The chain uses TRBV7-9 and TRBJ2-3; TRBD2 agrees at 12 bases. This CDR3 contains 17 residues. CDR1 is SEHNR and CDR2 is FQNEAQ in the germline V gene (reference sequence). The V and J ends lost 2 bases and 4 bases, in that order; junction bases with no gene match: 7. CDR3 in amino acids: CASSLKRLAGGPDTQYF. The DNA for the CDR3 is TGTGCCAGCAGCTTAAAGCGGCTAGCGGGAGGGCCAGATACGCAGTATTTT.

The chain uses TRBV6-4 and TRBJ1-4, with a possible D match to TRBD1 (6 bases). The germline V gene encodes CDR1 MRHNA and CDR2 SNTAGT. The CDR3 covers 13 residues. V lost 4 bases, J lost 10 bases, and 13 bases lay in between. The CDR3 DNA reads TGTGCCAGCAGTGGCGTGACAGGAGGAAAACTGTTTTTT. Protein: CASSGVTGGKLFF.

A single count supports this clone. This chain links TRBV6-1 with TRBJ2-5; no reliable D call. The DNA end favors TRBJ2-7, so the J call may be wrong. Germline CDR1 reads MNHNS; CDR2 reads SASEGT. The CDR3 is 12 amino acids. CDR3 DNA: TGTGCCAGCAAACGTGAGCGCTACGAGCAGTACTTC. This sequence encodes CASKRERYEQYF.

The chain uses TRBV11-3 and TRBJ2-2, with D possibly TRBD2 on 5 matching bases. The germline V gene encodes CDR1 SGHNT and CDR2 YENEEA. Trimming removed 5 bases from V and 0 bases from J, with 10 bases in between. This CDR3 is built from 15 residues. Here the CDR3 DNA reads TGTGCCAGCAGCCAGACCGGGACGAACACCGGGGAGCTGTTTTTT. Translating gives CASSQTGTNTGELFF.

The CDR3 region is CASSQERGTGGYEQYF. The CDR3 coding sequence is TGCGCCAGCAGCCAAGAAAGAGGGACAGGGGGCTACGAGCAGTACTTC. The V call is TRBV4-1, the J call TRBJ2-7; 11 bases match TRBD1. From germline, CDR1 is MGHRA and CDR2 YSYEKL. Trimming at V came to 0 bases and at J to 3 bases, leaving 4 bases not matched to a gene. This CDR3 spans 16 amino acids.